This T cell receptor (beta chain) originates from a study of T-cell reconstitution after alpha-beta-depleted transplantation in children. The study's findings and limits: Surviving thymic progenitors and recipient T cells were the source of high TCRbeta diversity at day 60 in some patients. It was newly produced T cells that mostly accounted for T-cell counts and diversity one year after transplant. Several hundred expanded graft clones reportedly were the source of alpha-beta T cells about two months after transplant.

This clonotype came up many times. The antigen is not known. Unique molecular identifiers were built into the TCRbeta library. One entry per CDR3 protein results from TCRdb running MiXCR on the PCR reads. The sample consists of 200,000 or so distinct CDR3 sequences, just under 6.5% of them appearing once. The specimen was PBMCs, collected before TCRalphabeta/CD19-depleted stem cell transplant. The TCR was taken from a girl in the first two years of life with combined immunodeficiency, due to receive a stem cell transplant.

The CDR3 sequence: CASSPPSGGNNEQFF. The CDR3 region has the DNA TGCGCCAGCAGCCCACCCAGCGGGGGTAACAATGAGCAGTTCTTC. The chain joins TRBV4-1 to TRBJ2-1, with 8 bases matching TRBD2. CDR1 is MGHRA and CDR2 is YSYEKL in the germline V gene. This CDR3 is 15 amino acids long. V shed 4 bases, J shed 5 bases, and the junction held 7 bases outside the gene matches.